This entry features one TCR beta chain sequence. Its antigen remains unidentified. Germline V CDR1 and CDR2: SGHDT, YYEEEE. V gave up 5 bases and J gave up 4 bases, with 17 bases separating them. There are 15 residues in the CDR3. This record comes from a study of T cell responses to AZD1222 COVID-19 vaccine. Study-level findings and limits: Repertoires were obtained solely post-peak T cell response. Clonal diversity was possibly underestimated, and the donors were mostly white British, with more females.

Some clones are missing from TCRdb's copy, which holds only in-frame ones; the method was immunoSEQ multiplex PCR. The sample has 120,000 to 150,000 clones, 91% seen once. The genes are TRBV5-6 and TRBJ2-3, with D perhaps TRBD2 (6 bases). The source of this sequence is an adult in good health. The sequencing here drew on peripheral blood, taken on day 0 of AZD1222 vaccination. CDR3 amino acids: CASRGTLTKADTQYF. Here the CDR3 DNA reads TGTGCCAGCAGGGGGACTCTGACTAAGGCAGATACGCAGTATTTT.